Many counts were recorded for the clone carrying this T cell receptor (beta chain). When ophthalmopathy did not progress within 18 months, Graves' hyperthyroidism was considered stable. The source of the sample is a study of T cells in Graves' hyperthyroidism and ophthalmopathy. This CDR3 is built from 12 residues. Germline CDR1 is DFQATT and CDR2 is SNEGSKA (reference sequence). Trimming pared 6 bases from V and 4 bases from J, leaving 11 bases between. Authors of the study amplified TCR beta CDR3 regions from RNA transcripts. The TCR CDR3 was amplified in a first-round RT-PCR using the HTBI primer set. TCRdb used MiXCR to reprocess the multiplex PCR reads, holding one entry per CDR3 protein. The table records about 700,000 distinct CDR3 sequences, approximately 14% of them present only once.

Input material: blood. The J gene is TRBJ2-3, the V gene TRBV20-1; D call uncertain. This TCR was recovered from a woman between 18 and 29 years old with Graves' hyperthyroidism. CDR3 DNA: TGCAGTGCCGATGCCCGAGCAGATACGCAGTATTTT. Its protein product is CSADARADTQYF.